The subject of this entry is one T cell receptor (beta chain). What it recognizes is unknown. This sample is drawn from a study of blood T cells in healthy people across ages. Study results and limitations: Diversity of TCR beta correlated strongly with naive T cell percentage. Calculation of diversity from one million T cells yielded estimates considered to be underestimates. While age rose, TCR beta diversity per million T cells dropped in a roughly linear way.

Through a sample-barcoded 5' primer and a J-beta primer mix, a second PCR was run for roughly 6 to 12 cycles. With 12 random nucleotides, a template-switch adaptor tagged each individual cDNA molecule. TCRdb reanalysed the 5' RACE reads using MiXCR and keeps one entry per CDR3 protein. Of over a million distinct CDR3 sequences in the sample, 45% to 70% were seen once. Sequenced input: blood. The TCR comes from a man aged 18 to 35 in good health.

The CDR3 loop reads CASSTSGDNEQYF. In nucleotides, the CDR3 is TGTGCCAGCAGCACCAGCGGGGACAATGAGCAGTACTTC. This sequence joins TRBV7-9 and TRBJ2-7; tentative D call: TRBD2 (7 bases). Germline V gives CDR1 SEHNR, CDR2 FQNEAQ (reference sequence). This CDR3 has 13 amino acids. Trimming took 5 bases from V and 7 from J, leaving 15 bases between them.